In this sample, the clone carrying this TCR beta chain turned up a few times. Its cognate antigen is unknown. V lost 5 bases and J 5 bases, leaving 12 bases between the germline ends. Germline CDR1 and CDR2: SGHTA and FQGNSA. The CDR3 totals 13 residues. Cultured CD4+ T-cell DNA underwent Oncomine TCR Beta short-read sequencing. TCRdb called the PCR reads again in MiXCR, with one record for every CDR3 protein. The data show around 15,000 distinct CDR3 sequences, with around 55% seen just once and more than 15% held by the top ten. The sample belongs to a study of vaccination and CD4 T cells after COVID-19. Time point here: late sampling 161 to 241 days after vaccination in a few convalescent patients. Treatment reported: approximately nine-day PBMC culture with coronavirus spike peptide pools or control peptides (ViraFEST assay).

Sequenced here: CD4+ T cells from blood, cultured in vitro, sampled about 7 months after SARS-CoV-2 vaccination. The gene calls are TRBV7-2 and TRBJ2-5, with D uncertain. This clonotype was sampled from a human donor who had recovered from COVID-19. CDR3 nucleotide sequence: TGTGCCAGCAGCAGCATTTCGAGGGAGACCCAGTACTTC. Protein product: CASSSISRETQYF.